This T cell receptor beta chain was captured in a study of CD8+CD57+ T cells in acquired aplastic anemia. Germline-derived CDR1 and CDR2 are SGHTA and FQGNSA. The CDR3 runs to 14 residues. Genomic DNA was employed as the template in profiling TCR beta VDJ and CDR3. Using its own MiXCR run on the reads, TCRdb lists one record per CDR3 protein. The repertoire consists of hundreds of thousands of distinct CDR3 sequences, with roughly 68% occurring once and the leading ten covering approximately 3.9%. A remark on this clonotype: A junction boundary mismatches the germline segment, possibly from a read error.

V is TRBV7-2 and J is TRBJ1-2; 7 positions agree with TRBD1. The sample was sorted CD4+, CD8+, or CD8+CD57+ T cells (not recorded which) from PBMCs. This clonotype was sampled from a human donor in good health, serving as a control. The CDR3 loop is CASSFKIGGLNQPF. CDR3 in DNA: TGTGCCAGCAGCTTTAAAATAGGGGGCTTGAATCAGCCCTTC.